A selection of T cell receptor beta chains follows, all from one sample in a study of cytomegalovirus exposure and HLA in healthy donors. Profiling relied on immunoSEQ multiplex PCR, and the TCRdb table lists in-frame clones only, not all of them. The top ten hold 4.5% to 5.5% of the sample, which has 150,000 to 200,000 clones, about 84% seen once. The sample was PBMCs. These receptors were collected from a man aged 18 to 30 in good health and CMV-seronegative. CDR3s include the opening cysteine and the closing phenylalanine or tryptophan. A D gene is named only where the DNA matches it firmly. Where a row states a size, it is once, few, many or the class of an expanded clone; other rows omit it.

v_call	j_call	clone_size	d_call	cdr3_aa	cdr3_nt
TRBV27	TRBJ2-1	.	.	CASKVRDLSYNEQFF	TGTGCCAGCAAGGTCCGGGATTTATCCTACAATGAGCAGTTCTTC
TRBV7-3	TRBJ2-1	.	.	CASSGGGRKDEQFF	TGTGCCAGCAGCGGAGGGGGCCGTAAGGATGAGCAGTTCTTC
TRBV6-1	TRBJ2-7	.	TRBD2	CASSEQAGVMDEQYF	TGTGCCAGCAGTGAGCAAGCGGGGGTAATGGACGAGCAGTACTTC
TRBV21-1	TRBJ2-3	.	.	CASSKGLGTSGSKADTQYF	TGTGCCAGCAGCAAGGGGTTGGGGACTAGCGGGAGTAAGGCAGATACGCAGTATTTT
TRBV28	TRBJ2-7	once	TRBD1	CASSPTGTNSYEQYF	TGTGCCAGCAGTCCGACAGGGACAAACTCCTACGAGCAGTACTTC
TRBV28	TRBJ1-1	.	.	CASSLGFRQVQDTEAFF	TGTGCCAGCAGTTTAGGGTTTAGGCAGGTTCAGGACACTGAAGCTTTCTTT
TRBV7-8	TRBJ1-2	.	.	CASSSSSYGYTF	TGTGCCAGCAGCTCCTCCTCCTATGGCTACACCTTC
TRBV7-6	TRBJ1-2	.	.	CASSLTAIDGYTF	TGTGCCAGCAGCTTAACAGCTATCGATGGCTACACCTTC
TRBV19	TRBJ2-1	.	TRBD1	CASSTPGQGVDEQFF	TGTGCCAGTTCCACGCCGGGACAGGGGGTTGATGAGCAGTTCTTC
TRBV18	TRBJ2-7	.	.	CASSPRRSGESYEQYF	TGTGCCAGCTCACCACGTCGGTCAGGGGAGTCCTACGAGCAGTACTTC